What follows is one TCR beta chain and its context. This clone has only one observation. It lacks a known antigen. Per-base qualities were not stored, and no clone one base away is much larger. The sample is drawn from a study of OX40 agonist ivuxolimab in advanced cancers. Concerning the study at large: The costimulatory receptor OX40 (CD134) was targeted by ivuxolimab, a fully human IgG2 agonistic monoclonal antibody. Intravenous ivuxolimab was administered to patients every 2 weeks at six dose levels: 0.01, 0.1, 0.3, 1.5, 3 and 10 mg/kg. The paper covers the monotherapy dose-escalation part of the phase I ivuxolimab trial, which included N ≈ 57 patients. The point of sequencing TCRbeta in the periphery was to test whether ivuxolimab changed TCR sequence diversity and drove clonal T-cell expansion. Three dose-escalation patients achieved partial responses, one with hepatocellular carcinoma and two with cutaneous melanoma. Prior anti-PD-1, anti-PD-L1 or anti-CTLA-4 therapy was permitted, and checkpoint inhibitors had been received by approximately 39% of dose-escalation patients. A male proportion of under 85% and a mean age of roughly 55 years, ranging from 23 to 79, were recorded for the dose-escalation cohort. Among the approximately 54 dose-escalation patients, about 20 had hepatocellular carcinoma, 15 or so melanoma, 9 renal cell carcinoma and 9 head and neck cancer. Overall study outcomes, separate from this receptor: Low levels of normalized T-cell clonal expansion were also shown by some nonresponding patients. After ivuxolimab, more expanded clones were found on average in CD8+ T cells than in CD4+ T cells. In partial responders in the 0.1-3.0 mg/kg groups, normalized peripheral clonal expansion was found to be among the lowest, especially among CD8+ T cells. At doses from 0.1 to 3.0 mg/kg, clonal expansion was seen in both CD4+ and CD8+ blood T cells between baseline and week 6. The antigen specificity of the peripheral T cells that underwent clonal expansion was not determined.

The trial excluded patients who had a history of autoimmune disease or were on systemic immunosuppression. Peripheral blood for TCR sequencing was collected from all dose cohorts at baseline, on cycle 4 day 1, and on cycle 7 day 1. The samples were taken from a phase I, first-in-human, multicenter, open-label dose-escalation trial of ivuxolimab. The trial enrolled adults with locally advanced or metastatic head and neck squamous cell, hepatocellular, melanoma or renal cell carcinoma. Before TCR sequencing, CD4+ and CD8+ T cells were separately sorted from peripheral blood. Genomic DNA was isolated from the sorted cells so that the TCRbeta CDR3 region could be sequenced. TCRbeta CDR3 regions were sequenced using the immunoSEQ Assay. TCRdb limited this immuneACCESS table to in-frame rearrangements with V and J called. A share of clones is missing; checked studies link under half to unresolved V genes, and the rest is unexplained. Within this sample are 80,000 to 130,000 clones, with approximately 90% of them counted one time only. The ten top clones hold approximately 0.34% of the sample.

CDR1 and CDR2 are drawn from the germline V gene (reference sequence): LNHDA, SQIVND. Deletion took 3 bases off V and 5 bases off J, with a span of 13 bases between the germline ends. Measured from the cysteine to the phenylalanine, the CDR3 is 14 residues long. The entry retains the CDR3 DNA only, 42 bases that are in frame from base 1. The V gene is TRBV19 and the J gene is TRBJ1-1, with the D gene call left open. The sequencing used CD4+ or CD8+ T cells sorted from blood, collected in a trial of the OX40 agonist ivuxolimab. The receptor was derived from an adult with an advanced solid tumor such as melanoma, head and neck, liver or kidney cancer. The base sequence is TGTGCCAGTAGTATTTTAGTTGGTGGGACTGAAGCTTTCTTT. It codes for CASSILVGGTEAFF.